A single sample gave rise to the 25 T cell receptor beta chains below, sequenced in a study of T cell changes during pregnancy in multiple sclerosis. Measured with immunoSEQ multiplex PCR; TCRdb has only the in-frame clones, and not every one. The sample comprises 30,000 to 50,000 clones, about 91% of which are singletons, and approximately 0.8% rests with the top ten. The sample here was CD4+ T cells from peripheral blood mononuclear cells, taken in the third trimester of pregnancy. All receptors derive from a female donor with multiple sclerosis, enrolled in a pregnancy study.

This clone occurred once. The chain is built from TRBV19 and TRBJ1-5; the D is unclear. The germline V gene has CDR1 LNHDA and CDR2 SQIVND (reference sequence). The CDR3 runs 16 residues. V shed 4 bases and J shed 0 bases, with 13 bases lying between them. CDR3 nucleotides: TGTGCCAGTAGTACCCCCCCGGGATTTAGCAATCAGCCCCAGCATTTT. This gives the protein CASSTPPGFSNQPQHF.

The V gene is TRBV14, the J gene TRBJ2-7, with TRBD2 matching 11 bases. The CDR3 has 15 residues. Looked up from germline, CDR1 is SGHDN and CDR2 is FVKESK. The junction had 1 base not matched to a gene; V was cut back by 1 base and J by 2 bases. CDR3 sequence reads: CASSQGLAGPYEQYF. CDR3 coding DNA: TGTGCCAGCAGCCAAGGACTAGCGGGGCCCTACGAGCAGTACTTC.

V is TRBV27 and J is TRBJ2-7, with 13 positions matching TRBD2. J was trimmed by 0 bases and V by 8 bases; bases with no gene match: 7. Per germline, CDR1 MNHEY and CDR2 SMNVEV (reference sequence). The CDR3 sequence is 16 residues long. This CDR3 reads CASGTSGTLHSYEQYF. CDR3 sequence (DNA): TGTGCCAGCGGGACTAGCGGGACCCTCCACTCCTACGAGCAGTACTTC.

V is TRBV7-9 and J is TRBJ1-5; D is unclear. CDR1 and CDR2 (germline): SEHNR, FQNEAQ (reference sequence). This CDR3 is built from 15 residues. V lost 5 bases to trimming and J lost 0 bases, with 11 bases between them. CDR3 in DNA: TGTGCCAGCAGCCTAGAGTCGGGTAGCAATCAGCCCCAGCATTTT. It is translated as CASSLESGSNQPQHF.

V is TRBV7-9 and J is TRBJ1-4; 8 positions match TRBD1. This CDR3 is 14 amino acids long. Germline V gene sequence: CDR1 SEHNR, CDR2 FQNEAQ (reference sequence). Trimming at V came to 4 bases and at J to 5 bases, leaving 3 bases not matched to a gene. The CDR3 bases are TGTGCCAGCAGCTACGGGACAGGAAATGAAAAACTGTTTTTT. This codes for CASSYGTGNEKLFF.

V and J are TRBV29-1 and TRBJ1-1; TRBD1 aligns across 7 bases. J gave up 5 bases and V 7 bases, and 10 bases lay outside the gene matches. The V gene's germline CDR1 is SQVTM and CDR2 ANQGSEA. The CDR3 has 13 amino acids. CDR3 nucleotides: TGCAGCGCCTTGGACAGGCGTGTTACTGAAGCTTTCTTT. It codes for CSALDRRVTEAFF.

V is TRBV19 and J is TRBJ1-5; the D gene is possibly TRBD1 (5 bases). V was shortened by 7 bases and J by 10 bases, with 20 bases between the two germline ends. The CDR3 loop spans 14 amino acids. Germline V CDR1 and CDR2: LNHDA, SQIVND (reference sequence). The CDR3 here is CASISTLERGPQHF. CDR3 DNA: TGTGCCAGTATTTCGACCCTCGAAAGGGGCCCCCAGCATTTT.

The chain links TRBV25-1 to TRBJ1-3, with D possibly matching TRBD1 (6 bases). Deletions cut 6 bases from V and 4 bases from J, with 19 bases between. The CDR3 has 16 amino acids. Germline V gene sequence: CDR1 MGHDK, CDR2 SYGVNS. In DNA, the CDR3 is TGTGCCAGCAGCCCTATTAAACAGGGTGCAGGAAACACCATATATTTT. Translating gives CASSPIKQGAGNTIYF. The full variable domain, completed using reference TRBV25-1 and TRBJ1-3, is EADIYQTPRYLVIGTGKKITLECSQTMGHDKMYWYQQDPGMELHLIHYSYGVNSTEKGDLSSESTVSRIRTEHFPLTLESARPSHTSQYLCASSPIKQGAGNTIYFGEGSWLTVV.

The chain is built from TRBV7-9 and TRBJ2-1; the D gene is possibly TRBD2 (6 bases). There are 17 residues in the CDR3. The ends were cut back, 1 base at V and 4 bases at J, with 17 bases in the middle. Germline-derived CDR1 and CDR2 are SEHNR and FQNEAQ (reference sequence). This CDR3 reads CASSLDIAAGPYNEQFF. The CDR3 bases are TGTGCCAGCAGCTTAGATATCGCAGCGGGCCCATACAATGAGCAGTTCTTC.

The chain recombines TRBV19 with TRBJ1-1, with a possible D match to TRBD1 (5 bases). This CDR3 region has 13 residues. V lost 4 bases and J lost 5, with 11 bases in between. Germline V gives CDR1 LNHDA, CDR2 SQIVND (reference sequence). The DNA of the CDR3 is TGTGCCAGTAGTACGACTCAGGGAACTGAAGCTTTCTTT. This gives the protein CASSTTQGTEAFF.

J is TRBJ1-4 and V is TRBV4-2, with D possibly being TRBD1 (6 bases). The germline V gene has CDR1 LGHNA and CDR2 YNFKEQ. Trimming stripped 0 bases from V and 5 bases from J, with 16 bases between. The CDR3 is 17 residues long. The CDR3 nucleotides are TGTGCCAGCAGCCAAGATGGGCAGGGGCGCCGAAATGAAAAACTGTTTTTT. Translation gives CASSQDGQGRRNEKLFF.

CDR3 amino acids: CASSLQGDTEAFF. For the CDR3, the DNA is TGTGCCAGTAGTCTACAGGGAGACACTGAAGCTTTCTTT. The chain is built from TRBV19 and TRBJ1-1; D may be TRBD1 (6 bases). CDR3 length equals 13 residues. Trimming stripped 5 bases from V and 3 bases from J, with 10 bases between. The germline CDR1 and CDR2 sequences are LNHDA and SQIVND (reference sequence).

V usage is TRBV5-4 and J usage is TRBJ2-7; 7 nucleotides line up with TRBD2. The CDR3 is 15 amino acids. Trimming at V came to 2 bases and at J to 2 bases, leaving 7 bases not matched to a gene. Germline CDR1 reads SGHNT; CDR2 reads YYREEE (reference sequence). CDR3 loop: CASSFGGRGPYEQYF. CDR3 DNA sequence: TGTGCCAGCAGCTTTGGTGGGAGGGGACCCTACGAGCAGTACTTC. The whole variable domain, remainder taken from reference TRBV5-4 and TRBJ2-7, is ETGVTQSPTHLIKTRGQQVTLRCSSQSGHNTVSWYQQALGQGPQFIFQYYREEENGRGNFPPRFSGLQFPNYSSELNVNALELDDSALYLCASSFGGRGPYEQYFGPGTRLTVT.

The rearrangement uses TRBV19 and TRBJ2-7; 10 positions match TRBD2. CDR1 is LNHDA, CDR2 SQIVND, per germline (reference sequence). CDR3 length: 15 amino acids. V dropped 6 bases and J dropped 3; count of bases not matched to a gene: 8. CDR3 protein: CASRPSSGSVYEQYF. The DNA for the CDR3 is TGTGCCAGTAGGCCGTCTAGCGGGAGTGTCTACGAGCAGTACTTC.

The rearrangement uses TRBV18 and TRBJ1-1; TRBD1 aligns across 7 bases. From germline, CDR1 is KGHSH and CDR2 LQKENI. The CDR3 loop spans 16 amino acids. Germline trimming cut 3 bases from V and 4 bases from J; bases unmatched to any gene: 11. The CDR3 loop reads CASSPVSGTAGTEAFF. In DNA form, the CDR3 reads TGTGCCAGCTCACCGGTTTCCGGGACAGCGGGCACTGAAGCTTTCTTT.

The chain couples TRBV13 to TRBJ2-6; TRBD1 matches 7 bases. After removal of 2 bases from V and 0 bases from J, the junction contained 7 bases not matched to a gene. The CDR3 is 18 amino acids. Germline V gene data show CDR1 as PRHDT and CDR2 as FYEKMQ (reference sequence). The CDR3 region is CASSLSAGGPSGANVLTF. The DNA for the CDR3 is TGTGCCAGCAGCTTATCGGCAGGGGGACCCTCTGGGGCCAACGTCCTGACTTTC.

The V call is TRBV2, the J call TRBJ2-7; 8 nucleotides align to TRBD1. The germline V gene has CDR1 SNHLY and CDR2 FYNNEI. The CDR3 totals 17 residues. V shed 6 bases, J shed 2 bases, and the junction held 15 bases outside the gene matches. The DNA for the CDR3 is TGTGCCAGCAGACCTCGGCTGACAGGGGCGAATGCCTACGAGCAGTACTTC. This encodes CASRPRLTGANAYEQYF.

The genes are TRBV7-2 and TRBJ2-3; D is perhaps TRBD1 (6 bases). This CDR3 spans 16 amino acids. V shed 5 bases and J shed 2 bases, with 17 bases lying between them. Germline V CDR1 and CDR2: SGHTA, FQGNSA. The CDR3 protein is CASSPRTATYTDTQYF. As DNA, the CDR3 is TGTGCCAGCAGCCCACGGACAGCTACCTACACAGATACGCAGTATTTT. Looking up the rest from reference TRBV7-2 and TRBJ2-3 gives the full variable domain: GAGVSQSPSNKVTEKGKDVELRCDPISGHTALYWYRQSLGQGLEFLIYFQGNSAPDKSGLPSDRFSAERTGGSVSTLTIQRTQQEDSAVYLCASSPRTATYTDTQYFGPGTRLTVL.

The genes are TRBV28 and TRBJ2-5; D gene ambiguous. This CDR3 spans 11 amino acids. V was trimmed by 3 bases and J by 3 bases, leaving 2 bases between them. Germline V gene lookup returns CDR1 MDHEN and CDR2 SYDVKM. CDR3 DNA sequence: TGTGCCAGCAGTTTTAAAGAGACCCAGTACTTC. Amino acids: CASSFKETQYF.

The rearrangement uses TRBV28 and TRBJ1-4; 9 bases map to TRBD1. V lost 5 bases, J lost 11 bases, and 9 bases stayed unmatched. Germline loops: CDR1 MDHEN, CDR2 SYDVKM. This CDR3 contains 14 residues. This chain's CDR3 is CASSLQGQGNKLFF. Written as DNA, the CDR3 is TGTGCCAGCAGTCTACAGGGACAGGGCAATAAACTGTTTTTT.

In DNA, the CDR3 is TGTGCCAGCACCAGGTCCGGGGAGCTGTTTTTT. This sequence encodes CASTRSGELFF. The rearrangement links TRBV5-6 to TRBJ2-2; D is undetermined. The CDR3 extends over 11 amino acids. The V end was cut by 6 bases, the J end by 6 bases, with 6 bases between. CDR1 is SGHDT and CDR2 is YYEEEE in the germline V gene.

Here the CDR3 reads CASTHGSGVKGEQYF. In DNA, the CDR3 is TGTGCCAGCACCCACGGCTCGGGAGTAAAGGGCGAGCAGTACTTC. The V call is TRBV5-4, the J call TRBJ2-7; possibly TRBD2 for D (6 bases). This CDR3 comprises 15 residues. Germline V gene sequence: CDR1 SGHNT, CDR2 YYREEE (reference sequence). The V gene lost 6 bases and the J gene lost 6 bases, with 22 bases spanning the gap.

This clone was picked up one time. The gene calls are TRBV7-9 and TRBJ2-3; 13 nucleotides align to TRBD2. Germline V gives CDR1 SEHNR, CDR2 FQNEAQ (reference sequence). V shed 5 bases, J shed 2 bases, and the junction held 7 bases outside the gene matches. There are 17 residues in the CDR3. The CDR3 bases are TGTGCCAGCAGCACCTCGGGACTAGCGGGGACCACAGATACGCAGTATTTT. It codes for CASSTSGLAGTTDTQYF.

Here the CDR3 reads CASSLDERLPMYF. CDR3 sequence (DNA): TGTGCCAGCAGCTTAGATGAGCGCCTGCCGATGTACTTC. The chain couples TRBV7-2 to TRBJ2-5; D unclear. V was clipped by 1 base and J by 13 bases, with 16 bases between them. The CDR3 is made up of 13 amino acids. Germline CDR1 reads SGHTA; CDR2 reads FQGNSA.

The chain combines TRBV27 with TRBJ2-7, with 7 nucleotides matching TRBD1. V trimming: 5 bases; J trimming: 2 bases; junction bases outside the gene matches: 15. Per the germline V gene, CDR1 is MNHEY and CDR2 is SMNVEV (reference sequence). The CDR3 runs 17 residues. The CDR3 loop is CASSPISTGERAYEQYF. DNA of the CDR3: TGTGCCAGCAGTCCAATCTCTACAGGGGAGAGGGCCTACGAGCAGTACTTC.